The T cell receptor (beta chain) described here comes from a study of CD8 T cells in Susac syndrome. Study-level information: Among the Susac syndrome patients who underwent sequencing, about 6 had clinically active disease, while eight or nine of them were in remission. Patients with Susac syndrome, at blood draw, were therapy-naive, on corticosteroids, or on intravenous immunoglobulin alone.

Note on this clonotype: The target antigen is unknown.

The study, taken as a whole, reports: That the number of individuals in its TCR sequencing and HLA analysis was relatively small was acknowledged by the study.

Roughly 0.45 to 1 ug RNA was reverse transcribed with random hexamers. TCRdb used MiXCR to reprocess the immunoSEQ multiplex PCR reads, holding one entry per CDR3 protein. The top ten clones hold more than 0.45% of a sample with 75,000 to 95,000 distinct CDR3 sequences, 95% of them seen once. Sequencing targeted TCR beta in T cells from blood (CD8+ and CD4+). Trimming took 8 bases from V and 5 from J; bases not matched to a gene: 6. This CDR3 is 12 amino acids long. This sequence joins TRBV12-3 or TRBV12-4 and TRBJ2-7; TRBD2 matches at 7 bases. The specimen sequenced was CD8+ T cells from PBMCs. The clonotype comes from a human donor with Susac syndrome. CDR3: CASSWGGDEQYF. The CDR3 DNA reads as TGTGCCAGCTCCTGGGGAGGGGACGAGCAGTACTTC.